The 6 T cell receptor beta chains below all came from one sample that was sequenced in a study of vaccination and CD4 T cells after COVID-19. Sequencing of cultured CD4+ T cell DNA used the Oncomine TCR Beta short-read assay. TCRdb redid the calling of the PCR reads with MiXCR, one entry per CDR3 protein. The sample shows some 10,000 distinct CDR3 sequences, almost 65% of them seen only once. Treatment reported: approximately 10-day PBMC culture with coronavirus spike peptide pools or control peptides (ViraFEST assay). For these TCRs, the target antigens are not known. Material for sequencing was CD4+ T cells from blood, cultured in vitro. These receptors all stem from a human donor who had recovered from COVID-19.

This CDR3 reads CSAPAGGPADTQYF. CDR3 nucleotide sequence: TGCAGTGCCCCAGCGGGGGGGCCGGCAGATACGCAGTATTTT. This chain connects TRBV20-1 to TRBJ2-3; 10 bases line up with TRBD2. With V trimmed by 6 bases and J by 4 bases, 7 bases remained unmatched. Germline CDR1 reads DFQATT; CDR2 reads SNEGSKA (reference sequence). The CDR3 has 14 amino acids.

The CDR3 sequence: CASSWGRKWETQYF. In DNA form, the CDR3 reads TGTGCCAGCAGCTGGGGGCGGAAGTGGGAGACCCAGTACTTC. The genes are TRBV11-2 and TRBJ2-5; possible D gene TRBD1, 6 bases. Trimming took 4 bases from V and 5 from J, leaving 14 bases between them. From germline, CDR1 is SGHAT and CDR2 FQNNGV. The CDR3 is 14 amino acids.

The J gene is TRBJ2-3, the V gene TRBV7-2; weak D call: TRBD2 (6 bases). V lost 3 bases, J lost 1 base, and 14 bases lay in between. The CDR3 is 16 amino acids. Germline loops: CDR1 SGHTA, CDR2 FQGNSA. Written as DNA, the CDR3 is TGTGCCAGCAGCTTTGTTGCGGGGCGGGGCACAGATACGCAGTATTTT. Its protein is CASSFVAGRGTDTQYF.

The rearrangement joins TRBV28 to TRBJ1-6; D unclear. V was trimmed by 3 bases and J by 10 bases, leaving 16 bases between them. CDR3 length equals 15 residues. CDR1 and CDR2 (germline): MDHEN, SYDVKM. The CDR3 reads CASSFGRRTPSPLHF. The DNA for the CDR3 is TGTGCCAGCAGTTTTGGTCGCAGGACGCCGTCACCCCTCCACTTT. The full variable domain, rest sourced from reference TRBV28 and TRBJ1-6, is DVKVTQSSRYLVKRTGEKVFLECVQDMDHENMFWYRQDPGLGLRLIYFSYDVKMKEKGDIPEGYSVSREKKERFSLILESASTNQTSMYLCASSFGRRTPSPLHFGNGTRLTVT.

The chain employs TRBV20-1 and TRBJ2-1; D gene ambiguous. V lost 4 bases, J lost 7 bases, and 8 bases lay in between. The CDR3 sequence is 11 residues long. Germline assignment: CDR1 DFQATT and CDR2 SNEGSKA (reference sequence). The CDR3 DNA is TGCAGTGCTACCGTGAGGAATGAGCAGTTCTTC. As protein: CSATVRNEQFF.

The chain employs TRBV6-1 and TRBJ1-1, with D tentatively TRBD1 (5 bases). The CDR3 sequence is 13 residues long. The germline gives CDR1 MNHNS, CDR2 SASEGT. The chain's CDR3 is CSVGPGGNTEAFF. The CDR3 DNA follows: TGTTCGGTCGGGCCCGGGGGAAACACTGAAGCTTTCTTT.